This T cell receptor (beta chain) comes out of a study of blood T cell repertoires in COVID-19. Background on the study: Donors in the United States, Italy and Spain gave samples during acute or convalescent COVID-19.

CDR3 length equals 15 residues. CDR1 MNHEY and CDR2 SMNVEV come from the germline V gene (reference sequence). Trimming removed 5 bases at V and 7 bases at J, with 15 bases between. With respect to this clone: The sample holds other DNA sequences that translate to the same CDR3.

Original data processing: Estimated nucleated cell counts came from reference gene primer amplification. TCRdb's table, derived via immunoSEQ multiplex PCR, lists solely in-frame clones and lacks some. V, J and clone size derive from that table, while D and trimming were established from the DNA sequence. The sample gives about 300,000 clones, roughly nine tenths of which show up once; approximately 1.8% is in the top ten. Input material: peripheral blood. The receptor was isolated from a woman aged 25 to 39 with COVID-19, enrolled during active disease. The genes are TRBV27 and TRBJ1-6, with D possibly being TRBD1 (5 bases). The CDR3 sequence is CASSRAGQGNSPLHF. CDR3 bases: TGTGCCAGCAGTCGCGCGGGGCAGGGCAATTCACCCCTCCACTTT.